What follows are 30 T cell receptor beta chains derived from one specimen sequenced in a study of cytomegalovirus exposure and HLA in healthy donors. Primers included in the PCR were 60 Vbeta and 13 Jbeta primers. TCRdb's copy holds only in-frame clones and misses some; the assay was immunoSEQ multiplex PCR. This repertoire shows about 150,000 clones, roughly three quarters found once; its top ten account for 2.5% to 3.5%. The sequencing sample was made of PBMCs. The receptors stem from a male donor in good health and CMV-seronegative.

This chain links TRBV5-1 with TRBJ2-5, with 11 bases identical to TRBD2. The CDR3 has 15 amino acids. The J segment lost 2 bases and the V segment lost 3 bases, leaving 3 bases of the junction unmatched. Germline V gene data show CDR1 as SGHRS and CDR2 as YFSETQ. This chain's CDR3 is CASSSGTSGQETQYF. In DNA, the CDR3 is TGCGCCAGCAGCTCAGGGACTAGCGGACAAGAGACCCAGTACTTC.

This clone was recorded a few times. The chain joins TRBV6-6 to TRBJ1-1; D is possibly TRBD1 (5 bases). This CDR3 region has 13 residues. Germline V CDR1 and CDR2: MNHNY, SVGAGI (reference sequence). The V end was cut by 3 bases, the J end by 5 bases, with 10 bases between. CDR3 nucleotides: TGTGCCAGCAGTTATGGGGCGGGAACTGAAGCTTTCTTT. This gives the protein CASSYGAGTEAFF.

This chain uses TRBV7-9 with TRBJ2-3; D might be TRBD1 (5 bases). V gave up 7 bases and J gave up 2 bases, with 16 bases separating them. The germline V gene has CDR1 SEHNR and CDR2 FQNEAQ (reference sequence). The CDR3 extends over 15 amino acids. The CDR3 loop is CASTHATETTDTQYF. Written as DNA, the CDR3 is TGTGCCAGCACCCATGCGACAGAGACCACAGATACGCAGTATTTT.

The chain has TRBV28 and TRBJ2-7; 7 nucleotides match TRBD1. The length of the CDR3 is 13 residues. V was pared by 10 bases and J by 4 bases, with 10 bases of the junction left unmatched. Germline assignment: CDR1 MDHEN and CDR2 SYDVKM. CDR3 amino acids: CATQSTGLYEQYF. The CDR3 DNA is TGTGCCACTCAATCGACAGGGTTATACGAGCAGTACTTC.

On this clone: Additional DNA sequences in this sample encode the identical CDR3. The chain employs TRBV28 and TRBJ1-1; D is uncertain. The V gene lost 3 bases and the J gene lost 5 bases, with 4 bases spanning the gap. The CDR3 consists of 11 residues. CDR1 MDHEN and CDR2 SYDVKM come from the germline V gene. Written as DNA, the CDR3 is TGTGCCAGCAGTTTGCAGACTGAAGCTTTCTTT. This gives the protein CASSLQTEAFF.

The CDR3 is CASSPETATGELFF. The CDR3 coding sequence is TGTGCCAGCAGTCCAGAGACTGCCACCGGGGAGCTGTTTTTT. The V and J genes are TRBV27 and TRBJ2-2; D gene ambiguous. Germline loops: CDR1 MNHEY, CDR2 SMNVEV (reference sequence). V was pared by 5 bases and J by 4 bases, with 11 bases between. The CDR3 extends over 14 amino acids.

DNA for the CDR3: TGTGCCAGCAGCCAATCAGGCGGGCCAGGGGACTATGGCTACACCTTC. Amino acid sequence: CASSQSGGPGDYGYTF. This sequence joins TRBV7-9 and TRBJ1-2; perhaps TRBD1 as D (6 bases). V was pared by 5 bases and J by 3 bases, with 19 bases between. Looked up from germline, CDR1 is SEHNR and CDR2 is FQNEAQ (reference sequence). The CDR3 has 16 residues.

This chain links TRBV7-2 with TRBJ2-7; D not resolved. V was pared by 0 bases and J by 0 bases, with 6 bases between. The CDR3 runs 14 residues. The germline V gene has CDR1 SGHTA and CDR2 FQGNSA. The CDR3 DNA reads TGTGCCAGCAGCTTAGCTCTTAGCTCCTACGAGCAGTACTTC. This gives the protein CASSLALSSYEQYF.

This chain links TRBV23-1 with TRBJ2-3, with D possibly being TRBD1 (6 bases). TRBV23-1 is marked as an open reading frame, function uncertain. This CDR3 contains 17 residues. Trimming left V 0 bases short and J 2 bases short, with 15 bases between. The chain's CDR3 is CASSQSMGARTTDTQYF. CDR3 nucleotides: TGCGCCAGCAGTCAATCGATGGGGGCTCGTACCACAGATACGCAGTATTTT.

The chain is built from TRBV10-3 and TRBJ1-1; D remains ambiguous. The CDR3 contains 13 residues. Germline V CDR1 and CDR2: ENHRY, SYGVKD. V lost 2 bases, J lost 1 base, and 5 bases lay in between. CDR3 region: CAISEQENTEAFF. CDR3 DNA sequence: TGTGCCATCAGTGAGCAGGAGAACACTGAAGCTTTCTTT.

The chain couples TRBV9 to TRBJ1-5; possible D gene TRBD1, 6 bases. Trimming stripped 3 bases from V and 5 bases from J, with 9 bases between. Germline V gene lookup returns CDR1 SGDLS and CDR2 YYNGEE. The CDR3 is made up of 13 amino acids. CDR3 nucleotide sequence: TGTGCCAGCAGCGACGGGACACATCAGCCCCAGCATTTT. Translation gives CASSDGTHQPQHF. The variable domain in full, completed from reference TRBV9 and TRBJ1-5, reads DSGVTQTPKHLITATGQRVTLRCSPRSGDLSVYWYQQSLDQGLQFLIQYYNGEERAKGNILERFSAQQFPDLHSELNLSSLELGDSALYFCASSDGTHQPQHFGDGTRLSIL.

This rearrangement joins TRBV7-2 to TRBJ2-7, with a possible D match to TRBD1 (7 bases). The germline V gene encodes CDR1 SGHTA and CDR2 FQGNSA. The germline V and J ends were trimmed by 4 bases and 9 bases, with 22 bases remaining between them. This CDR3 is 15 amino acids long. CDR3 sequence reads: CASSSDRRGSGGQYF. The CDR3 DNA reads as TGTGCCAGCAGCTCCGACAGGAGGGGGTCAGGGGGGCAGTACTTC.

The chain has TRBV7-3 and TRBJ2-1, with 9 nucleotides matching TRBD2. Unmatched junction bases numbered 15, after V lost 5 bases and J lost 7 bases. CDR1 and CDR2 from the germline V gene are SGHTA and FQGTGA. The CDR3 runs 17 residues. Written as DNA, the CDR3 is TGTGCCAGCAGCCCAATAGGGCTAGCGGGATTCCGGAATGAGCAGTTCTTC. Translation gives CASSPIGLAGFRNEQFF.

The chain has TRBV4-1 and TRBJ1-6; the match to TRBD1 covers 9 bases. Germline assignment: CDR1 MGHRA and CDR2 YSYEKL. J was trimmed by 1 base and V by 2 bases; bases with no gene match: 6. This CDR3 is 18 amino acids long. DNA for the CDR3: TGCGCCAGCAGCCAACGCGGACAGGGGACGTCCTATAATTCACCCCTCCACTTT. Protein sequence: CASSQRGQGTSYNSPLHF.

CDR3 protein: CASTDRGLDEQYF. The DNA of the CDR3 is TGTGCCAGCACAGACAGGGGGCTCGACGAGCAGTACTTC. The rearrangement links TRBV6-1 to TRBJ2-7; 10 bases are a match to TRBD1. The CDR3 is made up of 13 amino acids. Germline loops: CDR1 MNHNS, CDR2 SASEGT. The V gene end was trimmed by 7 bases and the J gene end by 5 bases; junction bases not matched to a gene: 5.

The chain links TRBV29-1 to TRBJ2-7; 16 nucleotides line up with TRBD2. CDR3 length: 15 residues. The germline CDR1 and CDR2 sequences are SQVTM and ANQGSEA. V dropped 3 bases and J dropped 7; count of bases not matched to a gene: 6. As DNA, the CDR3 is TGCAGCGTTGACGGGACTAGCGGGGGGGCAAATGAGCAGTACTTC. Translating it yields CSVDGTSGGANEQYF.

V usage is TRBV19 and J usage is TRBJ2-5, with TRBD2 as a possible D gene (6 bases). Trimming removed 3 bases from V and 4 bases from J, with 15 bases in between. The CDR3 extends over 15 amino acids. The germline V gene encodes CDR1 LNHDA and CDR2 SQIVND (reference sequence). The CDR3 is CASSIPGRGGETQYF. The CDR3, as DNA: TGTGCCAGTAGTATCCCCGGACGGGGAGGAGAGACCCAGTACTTC.

The genes are TRBV19 and TRBJ2-1; D remains unclear. V gave up 1 base and J gave up 4 bases, with 14 bases separating them. Germline V gene sequence: CDR1 LNHDA, CDR2 SQIVND (reference sequence). There are 16 residues in the CDR3. In DNA form, the CDR3 reads TGTGCCAGTAGTATAGGCGGAGTCCTCGGGTACAATGAGCAGTTCTTC. It codes for CASSIGGVLGYNEQFF.

This chain links TRBV14 with TRBJ2-5; 13 bases agree with TRBD2. With V trimmed by 1 base and J by 5 bases, 7 bases remained unmatched. From germline, CDR1 is SGHDN and CDR2 FVKESK. The CDR3 consists of 17 residues. The CDR3 sequence: CASSQGLAGGSFETQYF. The DNA of the CDR3 is TGTGCCAGCAGCCAAGGACTAGCGGGGGGATCCTTCGAGACCCAGTACTTC.

This sequence joins TRBV19 and TRBJ2-1; 10 nucleotides align to TRBD2. The CDR3 is made up of 16 amino acids. CDR1 and CDR2 from the germline V gene are LNHDA and SQIVND (reference sequence). The V gene end was trimmed by 5 bases and the J gene end by 8 bases; junction bases not matched to a gene: 12. The CDR3 protein is CASSFPTSGVIYEQFF. DNA of the CDR3: TGTGCCAGTAGTTTTCCCACTAGCGGGGTAATCTATGAGCAGTTCTTC.

The chain carries TRBV19 and TRBJ2-2; D is perhaps TRBD1 (6 bases). The germline gives CDR1 LNHDA, CDR2 SQIVND (reference sequence). Trimming removed 3 bases at V and 0 bases at J, with 11 bases between. The CDR3 totals 16 residues. Written as DNA, the CDR3 is TGTGCCAGTAGTATGGGGACATACACGAACACCGGGGAGCTGTTTTTT. This gives the protein CASSMGTYTNTGELFF.

This rearrangement joins TRBV7-2 to TRBJ2-1; 13 bases match TRBD2. With 5 bases clipped from V and 12 bases from J, the junction kept 10 bases outside the gene matches. Germline V gene data show CDR1 as SGHTA and CDR2 as FQGNSA. The CDR3 has 15 residues. This CDR3 is CASSGRLAGGMGQFF. The CDR3 region has the DNA TGTGCCAGCAGCGGACGACTAGCGGGAGGAATGGGGCAGTTCTTC.

V usage is TRBV9 and J usage is TRBJ2-3; tentative D call: TRBD2 (6 bases). V was cut by 0 bases and J by 0 bases, with 11 bases left in between. CDR1 and CDR2 (germline): SGDLS, YYNGEE. The CDR3 extends over 16 amino acids. CDR3 sequence: CASSVGRAASTDTQYF. DNA of the CDR3: TGTGCCAGCAGCGTAGGGAGGGCCGCTAGCACAGATACGCAGTATTTT.

In its sample, this clone was seen a few times. The chain couples TRBV11-2 to TRBJ1-6, with D possibly being TRBD1 (5 bases). The V gene lost 11 bases and the J gene lost 10 bases, with 21 bases spanning the gap. CDR1 and CDR2 (germline): SGHAT, FQNNGV. The CDR3 is 14 amino acids. CDR3 nucleotide sequence: TGTGCCTCCCGGCCCGGGGGGTTCACCTCACCCCTCCACTTT. Encoded protein: CASRPGGFTSPLHF.

The chain has TRBV5-1 and TRBJ1-2, with a possible D match to TRBD1 (6 bases). Germline V gene data show CDR1 as SGHRS and CDR2 as YFSETQ. This CDR3 has 16 amino acids. V was shortened by 5 bases and J by 0 bases, with 17 bases between the two germline ends. The CDR3 loop is CASSLTGTPSNYGYTF. The CDR3 DNA sequence: TGCGCCAGCAGTTTGACTGGGACACCATCTAACTATGGCTACACCTTC.

The chain links TRBV7-8 to TRBJ2-3; 8 positions agree with TRBD2. CDR1 and CDR2 (germline): SGHVS, FQNEAQ. Germline trimming cut 0 bases from V and 9 bases from J; bases unmatched to any gene: 11. There are 16 residues in the CDR3. Here the CDR3 DNA reads TGTGCCAGCAGCTTAGCTGGATCGGGGGGGTCTCGGACGCAGTATTTT. The encoded protein is CASSLAGSGGSRTQYF.

V is TRBV7-2 and J is TRBJ2-3, with 9 bases that match TRBD2. This CDR3 has 13 amino acids. Germline V gene sequence: CDR1 SGHTA, CDR2 FQGNSA. Germline trimming cut 4 bases from V and 5 bases from J; bases unmatched to any gene: 1. The CDR3 protein is CASSSRGGDTQYF. The CDR3 bases are TGTGCCAGCAGCTCGCGGGGGGGAGATACGCAGTATTTT.

This chain links TRBV2 with TRBJ2-1, with D hard to call. Trimming removed 5 bases at V and 9 bases at J, with 11 bases between. The CDR3 runs to 12 residues. From germline, CDR1 is SNHLY and CDR2 FYNNEI. The CDR3 spells CASSLSVGEQFF. The CDR3 region has the DNA TGTGCCAGCAGTCTCTCCGTCGGTGAGCAGTTCTTC.

The sample holds a few counts of this clone. The chain combines TRBV7-9 with TRBJ1-3, with a possible D match to TRBD1 (5 bases). Trimming cost V 0 bases and J 4 bases, with 13 bases left between them. Germline values: CDR1 SEHNR, CDR2 FQNEAQ (reference sequence). The length of the CDR3 is 16 residues. The CDR3, as DNA: TGTGCCAGCAGCTTAGCGGCAGGGTCGGAAGGAAACACCATATATTTT. Translating gives CASSLAAGSEGNTIYF.

The genes are TRBV19 and TRBJ1-1, with TRBD1 matching over 8 bases. J was trimmed by 1 base and V by 1 base; bases with no gene match: 2. CDR3 size: 15 residues. Per the germline V gene, CDR1 is LNHDA and CDR2 is SQIVND (reference sequence). CDR3 sequence (DNA): TGTGCCAGTAGTATAGCCGGACAGGGGAACACTGAAGCTTTCTTT. It yields the protein CASSIAGQGNTEAFF.